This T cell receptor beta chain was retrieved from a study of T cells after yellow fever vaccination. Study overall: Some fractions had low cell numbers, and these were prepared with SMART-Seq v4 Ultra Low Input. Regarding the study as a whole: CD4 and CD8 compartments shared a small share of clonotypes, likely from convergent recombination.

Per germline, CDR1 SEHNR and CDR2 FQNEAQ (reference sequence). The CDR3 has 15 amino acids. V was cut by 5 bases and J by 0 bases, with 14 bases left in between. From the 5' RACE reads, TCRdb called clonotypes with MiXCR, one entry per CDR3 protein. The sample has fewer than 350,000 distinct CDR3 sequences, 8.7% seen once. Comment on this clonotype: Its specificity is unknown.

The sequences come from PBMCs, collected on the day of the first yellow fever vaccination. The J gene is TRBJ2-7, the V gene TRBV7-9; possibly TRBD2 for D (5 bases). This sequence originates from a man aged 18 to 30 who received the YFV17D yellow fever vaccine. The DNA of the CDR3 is TGTGCCAGCAGCCGAACGGCGGGCGGCTCCTACGAGCAGTACTTC. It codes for CASSRTAGGSYEQYF.